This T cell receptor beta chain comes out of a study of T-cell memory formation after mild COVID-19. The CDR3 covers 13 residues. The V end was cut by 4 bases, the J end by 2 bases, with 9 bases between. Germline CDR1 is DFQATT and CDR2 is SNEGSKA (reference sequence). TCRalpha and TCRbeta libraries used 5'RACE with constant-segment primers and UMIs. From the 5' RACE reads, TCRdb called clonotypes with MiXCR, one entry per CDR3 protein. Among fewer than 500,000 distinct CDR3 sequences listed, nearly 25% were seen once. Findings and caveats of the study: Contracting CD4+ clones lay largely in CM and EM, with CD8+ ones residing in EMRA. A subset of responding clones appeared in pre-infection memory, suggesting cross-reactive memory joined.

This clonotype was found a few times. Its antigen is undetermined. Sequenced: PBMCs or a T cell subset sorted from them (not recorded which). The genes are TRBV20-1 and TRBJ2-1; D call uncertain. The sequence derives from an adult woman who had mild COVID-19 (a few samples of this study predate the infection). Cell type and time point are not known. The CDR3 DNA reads TGCAGTGCTACCGGCAGAACCTACAATGAGCAGTTCTTC. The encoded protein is CSATGRTYNEQFF.